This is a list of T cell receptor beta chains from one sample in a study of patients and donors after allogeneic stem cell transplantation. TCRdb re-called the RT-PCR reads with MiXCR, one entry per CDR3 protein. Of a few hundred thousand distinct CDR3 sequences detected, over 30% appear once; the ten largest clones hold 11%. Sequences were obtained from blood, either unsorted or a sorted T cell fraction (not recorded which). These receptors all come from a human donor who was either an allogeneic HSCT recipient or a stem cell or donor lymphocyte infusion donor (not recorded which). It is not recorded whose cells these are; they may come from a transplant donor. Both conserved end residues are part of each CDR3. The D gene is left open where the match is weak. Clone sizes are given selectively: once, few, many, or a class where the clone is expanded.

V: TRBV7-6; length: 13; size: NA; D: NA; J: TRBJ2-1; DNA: TGTGCCAGCAGCCCGGTTCCAGGCAATGAGCAGTTCTTC; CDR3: CASSPVPGNEQFF
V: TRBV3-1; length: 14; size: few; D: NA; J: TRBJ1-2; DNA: TGTGCCAGCAGCCAGGAGACAGCTTACTATGGCTACACCTTC; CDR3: CASSQETAYYGYTF
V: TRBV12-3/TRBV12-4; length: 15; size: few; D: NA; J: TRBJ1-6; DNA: TGTGCCAGCAGTTTAGGAAGGCCGAATAATTCACCCCTCCACTTT; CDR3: CASSLGRPNNSPLHF
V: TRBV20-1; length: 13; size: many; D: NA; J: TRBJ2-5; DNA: TGCAGTGCTAGATTGGGGGCTCGAGAGACCCAGTACTTC; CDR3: CSARLGARETQYF
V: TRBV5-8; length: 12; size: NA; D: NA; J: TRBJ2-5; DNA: TGTGCCAGCAGCCGCAGTCCCGGGACCCAGTACTTC; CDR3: CASSRSPGTQYF
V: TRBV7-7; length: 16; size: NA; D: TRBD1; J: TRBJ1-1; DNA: TGTGCCAGCAGCTTGCCTTTACAGGGGGCCGGACTAAAAGCTTTCTTT; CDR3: CASSLPLQGAGLKAFF
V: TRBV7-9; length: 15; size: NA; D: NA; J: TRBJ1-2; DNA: TGTGCCAGCACCCCCTTAGTCCCACTATGGTATGGCTACACCTTC; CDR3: CASTPLVPLWYGYTF
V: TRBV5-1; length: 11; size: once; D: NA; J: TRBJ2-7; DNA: TGCGCCAGCAGCTTGGAGCACGAGCAGTACTTC; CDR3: CASSLEHEQYF
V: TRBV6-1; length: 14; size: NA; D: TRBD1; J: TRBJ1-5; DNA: TGTGCCAGCGGGGGACAGGGGCCCCGAAAGCCCCAGCATTTT; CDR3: CASGGQGPRKPQHF
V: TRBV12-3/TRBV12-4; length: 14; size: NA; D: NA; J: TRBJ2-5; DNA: TGTGCCAGCAGTTTAAAGGGGGGCCAAGAGACCCAGTACTTC; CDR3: CASSLKGGQETQYF
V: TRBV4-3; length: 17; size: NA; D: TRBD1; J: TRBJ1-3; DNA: TGCGCCAGCAGCCAAAATACCGGGACAGGGACTGGAAACACCATATATTTT; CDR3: CASSQNTGTGTGNTIYF
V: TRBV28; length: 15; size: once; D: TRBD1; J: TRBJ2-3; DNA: TGTGCCAGCAGTCGGCCGAGGGGGCCGGTAGATACGCAGTATTTT; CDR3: CASSRPRGPVDTQYF
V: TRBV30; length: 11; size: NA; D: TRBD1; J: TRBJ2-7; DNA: TGTGCCTGGAGGGACAGGCTCGAGCAGTACTTC; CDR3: CAWRDRLEQYF
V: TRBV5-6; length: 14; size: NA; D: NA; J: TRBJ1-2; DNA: TGTGCCAGCAGACTACCGGGACAAAAATATGGCTACACCTTC; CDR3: CASRLPGQKYGYTF
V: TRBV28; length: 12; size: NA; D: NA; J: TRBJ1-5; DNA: TGTGCCAGCAGTCAATCCAGGCAGCCCCAGCATTTT; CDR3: CASSQSRQPQHF
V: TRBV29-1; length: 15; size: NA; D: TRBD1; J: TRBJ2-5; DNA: TGCAGCGCCTCGACAGGGGCCGGGGGCCAAGAGACCCAGTACTTC; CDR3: CSASTGAGGQETQYF
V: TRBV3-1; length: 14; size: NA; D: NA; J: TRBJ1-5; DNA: TGTGCCAGCACCCGAAGTTCCGGAAGTCAGCCCCAGCATTTT; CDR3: CASTRSSGSQPQHF
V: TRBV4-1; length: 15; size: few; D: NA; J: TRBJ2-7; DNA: TGCGCCAGCAGCCTTGGTTTGTGGAGCTCCTACGAGCAGTACTTC; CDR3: CASSLGLWSSYEQYF
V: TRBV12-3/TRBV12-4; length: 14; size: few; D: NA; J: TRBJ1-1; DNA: TGTGCCAGCAGGATCGGGACGGCGAACACTGAAGCTTTCTTT; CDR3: CASRIGTANTEAFF
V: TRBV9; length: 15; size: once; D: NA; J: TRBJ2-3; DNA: TGTGCCAGCAGCGTGACTCCGGGCCGGACAGATACGCAGTATTTT; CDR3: CASSVTPGRTDTQYF
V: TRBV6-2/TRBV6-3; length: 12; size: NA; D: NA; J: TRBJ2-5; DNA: TGTGCCAGCAAATACGGGCCTGGGGCCCAGTACTTC; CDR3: CASKYGPGAQYF
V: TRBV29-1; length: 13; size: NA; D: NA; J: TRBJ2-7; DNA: TGCAGCGTTGGAGGAGGGGGCTTAGACGAGCAGTACTTC; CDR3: CSVGGGGLDEQYF
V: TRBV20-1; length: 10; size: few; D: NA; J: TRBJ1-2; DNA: TGCAGTGCTAGGGGGGTTGGCTACACCTTC; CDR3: CSARGVGYTF
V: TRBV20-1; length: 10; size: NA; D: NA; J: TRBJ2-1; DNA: TGCAGTGCTAGCTTTGCGGAGCAGTTCTTC; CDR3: CSASFAEQFF
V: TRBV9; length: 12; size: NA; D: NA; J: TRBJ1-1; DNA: TGTGCCAGCAGCGTAGGCTCAGGGAAGGCTTTCTTT; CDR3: CASSVGSGKAFF
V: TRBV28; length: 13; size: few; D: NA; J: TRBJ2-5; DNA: TGTGCCAGCTCCCAAAGCGGTCAAGAGACCCAGTACTTC; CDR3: CASSQSGQETQYF
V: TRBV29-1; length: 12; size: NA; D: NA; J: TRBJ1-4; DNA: TGCAGCGCCGAGGGTCTGGGGGAGAAACTGTTTTTT; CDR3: CSAEGLGEKLFF
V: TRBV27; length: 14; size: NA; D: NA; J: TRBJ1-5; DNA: TGTGCCAGCAGTTTTGACGGGGAAGGCCAGCCCCAGCATTTT; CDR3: CASSFDGEGQPQHF
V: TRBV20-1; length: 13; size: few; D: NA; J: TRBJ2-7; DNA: TGCAGTGCTATGGCGACAAGCTTCCGCGAGCAGTACTTC; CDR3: CSAMATSFREQYF
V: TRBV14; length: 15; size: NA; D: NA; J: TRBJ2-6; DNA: TGTGCCAGCAGCCAAGGATTCTCTGGGGCCAACGTCCTGACTTTC; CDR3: CASSQGFSGANVLTF
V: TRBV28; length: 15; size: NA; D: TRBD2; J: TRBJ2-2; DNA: TGTGCCAGCAGTTCACCGAGCGGGGGCCCCGGGGAGCTGTTTTTT; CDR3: CASSSPSGGPGELFF
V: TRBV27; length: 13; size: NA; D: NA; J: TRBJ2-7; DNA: TGTGCCAGCAGTTTGTCGAGATTTTACGAGCAGTACTTC; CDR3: CASSLSRFYEQYF
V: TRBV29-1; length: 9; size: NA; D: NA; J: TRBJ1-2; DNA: TGCAGCGCCGACAGTTCCTACACCTTC; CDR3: CSADSSYTF
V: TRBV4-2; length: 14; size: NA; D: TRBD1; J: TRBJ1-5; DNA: TGTGCCAGCAGCCAAGGACAGGGACATCAGCCCCAGCATTTT; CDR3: CASSQGQGHQPQHF
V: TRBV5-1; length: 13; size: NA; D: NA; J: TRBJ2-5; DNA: TGCGCCAGCAGCTTGTCGTCGATGGAGACCCAGTACTTC; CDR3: CASSLSSMETQYF
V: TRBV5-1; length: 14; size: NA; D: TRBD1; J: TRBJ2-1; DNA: TGCGCCAGCAGCTTGGACAGGGGGGATGATGAGCAGTTCTTC; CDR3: CASSLDRGDDEQFF
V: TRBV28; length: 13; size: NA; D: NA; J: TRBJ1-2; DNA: TGTGCCAGCAAGAGCCAGGGCGACTATGGCTACACCTTC; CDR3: CASKSQGDYGYTF
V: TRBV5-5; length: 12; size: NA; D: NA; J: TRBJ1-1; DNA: TGTGCCAGCAGGTACCGGGACACTGAAGCTTTCTTT; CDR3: CASRYRDTEAFF
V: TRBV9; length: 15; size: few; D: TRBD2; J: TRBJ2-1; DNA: TGTGCCAGCAGCGTTGGCGGGGGGGACTACAATGAGCAGTTCTTC; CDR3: CASSVGGGDYNEQFF
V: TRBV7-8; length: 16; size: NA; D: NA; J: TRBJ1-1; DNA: TGTGCCAGCACCCCTGACACTATCGGGGCCAACGCTGAAGCTTTCTTT; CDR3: CASTPDTIGANAEAFF
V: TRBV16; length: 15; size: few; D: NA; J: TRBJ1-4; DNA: TGTGCCAGCAGCCTCTACGGAGGGGGGGATGAAAAACTGTTTTTT; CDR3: CASSLYGGGDEKLFF
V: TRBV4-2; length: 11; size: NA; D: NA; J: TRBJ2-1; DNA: TGTGCCAGCACACTATACAATGAGCAGTTCTTC; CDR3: CASTLYNEQFF
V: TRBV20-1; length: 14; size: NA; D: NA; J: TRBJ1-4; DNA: TGCAGTGCTAGTCAGGATGGGCTTAGTGAAAAACTGTTTTTT; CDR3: CSASQDGLSEKLFF
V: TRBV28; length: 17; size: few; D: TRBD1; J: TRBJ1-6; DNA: TGTGCCAGCAGTTTTGCCCCGACAGGGGTTCGTCGTTCACCCCTCCACTTT; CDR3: CASSFAPTGVRRSPLHF
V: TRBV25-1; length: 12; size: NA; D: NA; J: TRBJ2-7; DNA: TGTGCCAGCAGTGAGGGGCCTCAGGAGCAGTACTTC; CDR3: CASSEGPQEQYF
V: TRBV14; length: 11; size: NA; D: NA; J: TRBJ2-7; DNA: TGTGCCAGCAGCCAGGGCTACGAGCAGTACTTC; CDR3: CASSQGYEQYF
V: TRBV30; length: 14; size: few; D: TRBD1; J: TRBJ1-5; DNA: TGTGCCTGTCAGGGGGCGAATAGCAATCAGCCCCAGCATTTT; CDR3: CACQGANSNQPQHF
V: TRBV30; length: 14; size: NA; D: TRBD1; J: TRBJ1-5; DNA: TGTGCCTGGAGTGTTCAGACAGGGAGGCAGCCCCAGCATTTT; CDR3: CAWSVQTGRQPQHF
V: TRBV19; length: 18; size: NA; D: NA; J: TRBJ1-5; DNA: TGTGCCAGTAGTATCACACCTCCGGCGCCGGCCTCCAATCAGCCCCAGCATTTT; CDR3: CASSITPPAPASNQPQHF
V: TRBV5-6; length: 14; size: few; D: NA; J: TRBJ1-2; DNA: TGTGCCAGCAGCACTTTTCTGCGGGGGCACGGCTACACCTTC; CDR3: CASSTFLRGHGYTF
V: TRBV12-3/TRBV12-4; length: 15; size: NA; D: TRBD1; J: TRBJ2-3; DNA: TGTGCCAGCAGGCTAAGGACAGGGTATACCTCTACGCAGTATTTT; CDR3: CASRLRTGYTSTQYF
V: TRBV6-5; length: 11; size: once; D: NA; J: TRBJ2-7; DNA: TGTGCCAGCAATACAGGGAGCGAGCAGTACTTC; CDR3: CASNTGSEQYF
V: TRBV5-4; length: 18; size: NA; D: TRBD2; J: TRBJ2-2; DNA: TGTGCCAGCAGCCCCGGTCGACGTTTAGCGGGGGGAACCGGGGAGCTGTTTTTT; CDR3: CASSPGRRLAGGTGELFF
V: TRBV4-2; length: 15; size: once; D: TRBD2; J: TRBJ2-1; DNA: TGTGCCAGCAGCCAGAGGACTAGCGGCAGCAATGAGCAGTTCTTC; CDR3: CASSQRTSGSNEQFF
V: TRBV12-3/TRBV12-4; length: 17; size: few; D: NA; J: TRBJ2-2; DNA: TGTGCCAGCAGTTTAGGGTCTTGGCAGACGAACACCGGGGAGCTGTTTTTT; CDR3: CASSLGSWQTNTGELFF